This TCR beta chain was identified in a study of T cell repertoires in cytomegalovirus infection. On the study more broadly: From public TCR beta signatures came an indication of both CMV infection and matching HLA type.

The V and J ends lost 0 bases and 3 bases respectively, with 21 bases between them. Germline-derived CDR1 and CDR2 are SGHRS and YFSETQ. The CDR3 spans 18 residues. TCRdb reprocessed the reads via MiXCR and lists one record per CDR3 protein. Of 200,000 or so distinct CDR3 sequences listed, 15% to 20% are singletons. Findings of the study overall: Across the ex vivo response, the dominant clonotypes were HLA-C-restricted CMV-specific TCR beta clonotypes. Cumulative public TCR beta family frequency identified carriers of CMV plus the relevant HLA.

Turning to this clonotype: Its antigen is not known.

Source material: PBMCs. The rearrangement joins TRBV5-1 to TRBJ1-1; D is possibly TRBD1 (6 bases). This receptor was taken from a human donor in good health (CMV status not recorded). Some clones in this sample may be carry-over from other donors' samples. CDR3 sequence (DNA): TGCGCCAGCAGCTTGGTGCTCAGGGGAACGAAGGGGGACACTGAAGCTTTCTTT. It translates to CASSLVLRGTKGDTEAFF.